This T cell receptor beta chain came from a study of blood T cell repertoires in COVID-19. Study details: From the United States, Italy and Spain came samples of acute and convalescent COVID-19. The analysed material was cDNA or gDNA that came from T cells, B-cell-depleted T cells, or PBMCs.

The CDR3 is 14 amino acids. Germline CDR1 and CDR2: SGDLS and YYNGEE. Trimming shortened V by 4 bases and J by 1 base, and 9 bases separated the two germline ends. In the original processing: Reference gene primer amplification gave estimated nucleated cell counts. TCRdb's copy holds only in-frame clones and misses some; the assay was immunoSEQ multiplex PCR. D and trimming come from the DNA, and the V and J calls and clone size come from that table. Of about 120,000 clones in the sample, about 85% were seen once. Seattle patients were enrolled while actively infected and followed longitudinally. Sequenced: peripheral blood. The clonotype originates from a woman in her fifties or sixties with COVID-19, enrolled during active disease. The chain has TRBV9 and TRBJ1-5; D possibly corresponds to TRBD1 (5 bases). The CDR3 loop is CASSRRASNQPQHF. CDR3 bases: TGTGCCAGCAGCCGCAGGGCGAGCAATCAGCCCCAGCATTTT.